These 13 T cell receptor beta chains came from one sample sequenced in a study of T cells in Graves' hyperthyroidism and ophthalmopathy. Amplification of TCR beta CDR3 regions was performed using RNA transcripts as template. Using the HTBI primer set, a first-round RT-PCR was run on the TCR CDR3. TCRdb called the multiplex PCR reads again in MiXCR, with one record for every CDR3 protein. Altogether approximately 600,000 distinct CDR3 sequences are present, less than 25% being singletons, with the ten largest covering around a third. Material for sequencing was blood. These receptors all come from a man younger than 45 with Graves' ophthalmopathy.

The chain has TRBV6-1 and TRBJ1-2, with 8 positions matching TRBD1. The CDR3 totals 14 residues. Germline V lookup: CDR1 MNHNS, CDR2 SASEGT. V shed 7 bases and J 4 bases; nucleotides not matched to a gene: 8. The CDR3 DNA reads as TGTGCCAGCACCTACGGACAGGGTGGCTATGGCTACACCTTC. It encodes CASTYGQGGYGYTF.

This clonotype was seen at least ten times. The chain has TRBV11-2 and TRBJ1-4; no firm D call. Germline CDR1 reads SGHAT; CDR2 reads FQNNGV. The CDR3 length is 15 residues. V lost 6 bases and J 4 bases, leaving 15 bases between the germline ends. CDR3 in amino acids: CASSPKGQLNEKLFF. In DNA form, the CDR3 reads TGTGCCAGCAGTCCTAAAGGGCAACTTAATGAAAAACTGTTTTTT.

This clonotype was seen more than once but under ten times. V usage is TRBV5-8 and J usage is TRBJ2-1; D could derive from TRBD1 or TRBD2 (5 bases each). From germline, CDR1 is SGHTS and CDR2 YDEGEE. The CDR3 runs to 17 residues. The V end was cut by 3 bases, the J end by 5 bases, with 21 bases between. CDR3 nucleotide sequence: TGTGCCAGCAGCTCTTATAGGAGCGCTAGGGGACACAATGAGCAGTTCTTC. Translating it yields CASSSYRSARGHNEQFF.

Comments on this clonotype: A much larger clone is a single base away; this may be a read error. V usage is TRBV6-1 and J usage is TRBJ2-2, with 9 bases identical to TRBD1. This CDR3 region has 15 residues. Germline loops: CDR1 MNHNS, CDR2 SASEGT. Trimming cost V 6 bases and J 6 bases; bases outside gene matches: 8. This CDR3 reads CASSVAGTGPGELFF. CDR3 DNA sequence: TGTGCCAGCAGCGTCGCCGGGACAGGGCCCGGGGAGCTGTTTTTT.

V is TRBV13 and J is TRBJ1-2; 8 bases are shared with TRBD1. Trimming took 3 bases from V and 6 from J; bases not matched to a gene: 6. CDR1 PRHDT and CDR2 FYEKMQ come from the germline V gene (reference sequence). The CDR3 covers 14 residues. CDR3 in amino acids: CASSFRQGTNGYTF. In nucleotides, the CDR3 is TGTGCCAGCAGCTTTCGACAGGGGACGAATGGCTACACCTTC.

The V gene is TRBV4-1, the J gene TRBJ2-5, with 10 positions matching TRBD1. V dropped 4 bases and J dropped 4; count of bases not matched to a gene: 3. CDR1 is MGHRA, CDR2 YSYEKL, per germline. This CDR3 contains 14 residues. DNA of the CDR3: TGCGCCAGCAGCCTAGGGACAGGGGTAGAGACCCAGTACTTC. Translated, it gives CASSLGTGVETQYF.

This clonotype has more than one count but fewer than ten. The genes are TRBV9 and TRBJ2-1, with D maybe TRBD2 (6 bases). Per germline, CDR1 SGDLS and CDR2 YYNGEE. The CDR3 extends over 19 amino acids. The germline V and J ends were trimmed by 0 bases and 2 bases, with 21 bases remaining between them. CDR3: CASSVAPLIAGRTYNEQFF. For the CDR3, the DNA is TGTGCCAGCAGCGTAGCTCCCCTTATTGCGGGAAGAACCTACAATGAGCAGTTCTTC.

Of note for this clonotype: A read error may be the cause here, since a much bigger clone is one base away. J is TRBJ2-2 and V is TRBV28, with D unclear. CDR1 is MDHEN, CDR2 SYDVKM, per germline. This CDR3 comprises 14 residues. Here the CDR3 reads CANSLSPRTGELFF. CDR3 sequence (DNA): TGTGCCAACAGTTTATCCCCCCGAACCGGGGAGCTGTTTTTT.

The chain uses TRBV18 and TRBJ2-3; 7 nucleotides align to TRBD1. Trimming cost V 2 bases and J 5 bases; bases outside gene matches: 1. Looked up from germline, CDR1 is KGHSH and CDR2 is LQKENI. The CDR3 is made up of 13 amino acids. In nucleotides, the CDR3 is TGTGCCAGCTCACCATGGACAGGAGATACGCAGTATTTT. Translated: CASSPWTGDTQYF.

J is TRBJ2-1 and V is TRBV20-1, with 11 positions matching TRBD2. The CDR3 sequence is 16 residues long. Trimming removed 6 bases from V and 6 bases from J; junction bases left unmatched: 13. Germline values: CDR1 DFQATT, CDR2 SNEGSKA (reference sequence). This chain's CDR3 is CSAPVPTSGRSNEQFF. DNA for the CDR3: TGCAGTGCGCCCGTCCCTACTAGCGGGAGAAGCAATGAGCAGTTCTTC.

This chain connects TRBV19 to TRBJ2-7; maybe TRBD1 (6 bases). This CDR3 has 18 amino acids. CDR1 LNHDA and CDR2 SQIVND come from the germline V gene (reference sequence). Trimming removed 10 bases from V and 0 bases from J, with 28 bases in between. For the CDR3, the DNA is TGTGCCACAAGTAAGGGGGTCCTGGACAGACGCTTCTCCTACGAGCAGTACTTC. Encoded protein: CATSKGVLDRRFSYEQYF.

In this sample, this clonotype turned up many times. This chain links TRBV10-3 with TRBJ2-3; no reliable D call. V was trimmed by 6 bases and J by 3 bases, leaving 13 bases between them. The CDR3 consists of 14 residues. Germline lookup yields CDR1 ENHRY and CDR2 SYGVKD. DNA of the CDR3: TGTGCCATCAGCCCCGGTTTGTCTACAGATACGCAGTATTTT. Residues: CAISPGLSTDTQYF.

This clonotype was detected a few times. This rearrangement joins TRBV27 to TRBJ2-3, with 8 bases identical to TRBD1. CDR3 size: 14 residues. V dropped 3 bases and J dropped 8; count of bases not matched to a gene: 7. Germline V CDR1 and CDR2: MNHEY, SMNVEV (reference sequence). CDR3 in DNA: TGTGCCAGCAGTTTCCGGGACAGGCCTGGTACGCAGTATTTT. Amino acid sequence: CASSFRDRPGTQYF.